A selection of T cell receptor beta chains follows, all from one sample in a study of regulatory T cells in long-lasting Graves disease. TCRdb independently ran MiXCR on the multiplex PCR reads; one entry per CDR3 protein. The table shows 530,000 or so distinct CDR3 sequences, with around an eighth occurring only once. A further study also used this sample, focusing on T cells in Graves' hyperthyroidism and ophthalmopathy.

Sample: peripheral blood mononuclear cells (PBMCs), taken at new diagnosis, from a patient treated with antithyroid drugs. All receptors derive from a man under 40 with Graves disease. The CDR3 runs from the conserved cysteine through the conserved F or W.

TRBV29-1,CSAMTVGYTF
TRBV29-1,CSVGTGLVSETQYF
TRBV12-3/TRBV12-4,CASTVGPSFYEQYF
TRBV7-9,CASSLAGQTAEAFF
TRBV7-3,CASSFPSRGEQFF
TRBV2,CASLKRLQGKRGHTQYF
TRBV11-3,CASSLDRRREQFF
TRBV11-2,CASSLGGEYNEQFF
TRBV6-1,CASSEASWSRGGTETFF
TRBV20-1,CSALRTGGQPQHF
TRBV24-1,CATSLHENQPQHF
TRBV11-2,CASRSLAGEFNEQFF
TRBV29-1,CSVYRLYTEAFF
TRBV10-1,CASRGGSGGELFF
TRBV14,CASSQIGGTEAFF
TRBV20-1,CSAQGGVDLRANEQFF
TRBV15,CATSSPSSGAFF
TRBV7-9,CASSWTSDDNEQFF
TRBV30,CAWSPETRGLRNTEAFF
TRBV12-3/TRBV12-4,CASSFMGYEQFF
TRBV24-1,CATSDPSGRGNEQYF
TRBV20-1,CSARSRVPGETQYF
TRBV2,CASSEGGYNEQFF
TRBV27,CASSLSSLRKVSYNEQFF
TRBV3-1,CASSQDPGLYSLFF
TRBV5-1,CASSQDRASHEQYF
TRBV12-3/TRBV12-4,CASTAQTETSGTDTQYF
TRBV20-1,CSAVNQRDSSYNEQFF
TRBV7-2,CASKMPGGGEQYF
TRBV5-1,CASSLDPDSSYEQYF
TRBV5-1,CASSARVVGADTQYF
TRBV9,CASSGSLAGAYEQYF
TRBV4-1,CASSQSLTSYEQYF
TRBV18,CASSPVGVGANVLTF
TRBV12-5,CASGPRDSSLSGANVLTF
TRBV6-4,CASSSRLAGSQETQYF
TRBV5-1,CASSIGEAREQYF
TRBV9,CASSVSGEDTQYF
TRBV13,CASRFSGAPYNEQFF
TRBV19,CASSIRDSFSYEQYF
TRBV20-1,CSAPGTSGRSSYEQYF
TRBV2,CASLGAESSSYEQYF
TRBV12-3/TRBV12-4,CASTQAGLALTDTQYF
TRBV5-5,CASRFLAGETGELFF